The sequence of this T cell receptor beta chain was determined in a study of cytomegalovirus exposure and HLA in healthy donors. PCR primers comprised 60 Vbeta and 13 Jbeta primers. Data came from immunoSEQ multiplex PCR; TCRdb stores just in-frame clones and leaves some out. This specimen shows more than 95,000 clones; the ten leading clones hold 3% to 3.5%. Trimming removed 1 base from V and 4 bases from J; junction bases left unmatched: 6. Germline loops: CDR1 SGHTA, CDR2 FQGNSA. The CDR3 runs to 15 residues. The J gene is TRBJ1-2, the V gene TRBV7-2, with 7 bases identical to TRBD1. Material: PBMCs. The sequence was obtained from a man between 40 and 49 years old in good health and CMV-seronegative. CDR3: CASSLGRGGSYGYTF. The DNA of the CDR3 is TGTGCCAGCAGCTTAGGGAGAGGGGGCAGCTATGGCTACACCTTC.